This T cell receptor (beta chain) was sequenced during a study of Graves' ophthalmopathy and Graves' hyperthyroidism. Germline loops: CDR1 SGHAT, CDR2 FQNNGV. The CDR3 loop spans 15 amino acids. This clonotype has just a few counts. The junction and the germline gene differ at one end; a read error may be behind it. RNA served as the template for amplifying TCR beta CDR3 regions. An opening RT-PCR round employed HTBI primers and preceded a second-round multiplex PCR. MiXCR, applied by TCRdb to the multiplex PCR reads, yields one record per CDR3 protein. The data hold some 370,000 distinct CDR3 sequences, with about 15% observed a single time.

The sequenced sample was peripheral blood. The rearrangement joins TRBV11-2 to TRBJ2-2, with D possibly matching TRBD2 (5 bases). This receptor was identified in an adult woman with stable Graves' hyperthyroidism. The CDR3 protein is CASSLRATDTGELLF. CDR3 DNA: TGTGCCAGCAGCTTAAGGGCAACCGACACCGGGGAGCTGTTGTTT.